What follows is one TCR beta chain and its context. The antigen is unknown. This sample was included in a study of cytomegalovirus exposure and HLA in healthy donors. General study points: Among immune exposure information, only CMV serostatus was available. An analysis that was carried out later associated 16,000 or so TCR beta sequences with HLA alleles at 0.05 false discovery rate.

The PCR used 60 Vbeta and 13 Jbeta primers. TCRdb keeps only in-frame clones here, not all; method: immunoSEQ multiplex PCR. The table shows about 88,000 clones, with over 80% occurring only once. This sequence was found in a man aged 18-30 years in good health and CMV-seronegative. The source material was PBMCs.

The CDR3 region is CASSHNDRESEAFF. The CDR3 region has the DNA TGTGCCAGCAGTCATAACGACAGGGAAAGTGAAGCTTTCTTT. The rearrangement links TRBV6-5 to TRBJ1-1, with 7 bases matching TRBD1. From germline, CDR1 is MNHEY and CDR2 SVGAGI. The CDR3 is 14 amino acids. Trimming removed 5 bases from V and 7 bases from J; junction bases left unmatched: 10.